Listed below are T cell receptor beta chains from one sample, sequenced in a study of blood T cell repertoires in COVID-19. TCRdb's table, derived via immunoSEQ multiplex PCR, lists solely in-frame clones and lacks some. This table holds about 76,000 clones, 80% to 90% found once. The sequenced sample was peripheral blood. These receptors came from a woman aged 60-75 years with acute or convalescent COVID-19. Each CDR3 is given with its conserved first and last residue. A D gene is named only where the DNA matches it firmly. The listing skips clone size in some rows; elsewhere it reads once, few, many or a size class.

v_call: TRBV4-1; clone_size: once; j_call: TRBJ1-5; d_call: NA; cdr3_nt: TGCGCCAGCAGCCAAGATAGGGCAGGGAATCAGCCCCAGCATTTT; cdr3_aa: CASSQDRAGNQPQHF
v_call: TRBV25-1; clone_size: NA; j_call: TRBJ1-2; d_call: NA; cdr3_nt: TGTGCCAGCTCCGGACTATATGGCTACACCTTC; cdr3_aa: CASSGLYGYTF
v_call: TRBV27; clone_size: NA; j_call: TRBJ2-3; d_call: TRBD1; cdr3_nt: TGTGCCAGCAGTCTTTACAGGGGGGCAGATACGCAGTATTTT; cdr3_aa: CASSLYRGADTQYF
v_call: TRBV3-1/TRBV3-2; clone_size: NA; j_call: TRBJ1-6; d_call: TRBD1; cdr3_nt: TGTGCCAGCAGCCAAGGCCGGGACAGGGACGCCTGGCCGAATTCACCCCTCCACTTT; cdr3_aa: CASSQGRDRDAWPNSPLHF
v_call: TRBV6-1; clone_size: NA; j_call: TRBJ1-1; d_call: TRBD1; cdr3_nt: TGTGCCAGCAGTGAAGACCCGGACAGGGGGAACACTGAAGCTTTCTTT; cdr3_aa: CASSEDPDRGNTEAFF
v_call: TRBV3-1/TRBV3-2; clone_size: NA; j_call: TRBJ2-3; d_call: TRBD2; cdr3_nt: TGTGCCAGCAGCCAAAAGCATGGCGGGGGGGGCACAGATACGCAGTATTTT; cdr3_aa: CASSQKHGGGGTDTQYF
v_call: TRBV5-1; clone_size: NA; j_call: TRBJ1-3; d_call: TRBD1; cdr3_nt: TGCGCCAGCAGCTTGGAGGGGGCCAGCTCTGGAAACACCATATATTTT; cdr3_aa: CASSLEGASSGNTIYF
v_call: TRBV28; clone_size: once; j_call: TRBJ2-1; d_call: NA; cdr3_nt: TGTGCCAGCAGTTTACTCCGGGATGAGCAGTTCTTC; cdr3_aa: CASSLLRDEQFF
v_call: TRBV12-3/TRBV12-4; clone_size: once; j_call: TRBJ1-1; d_call: NA; cdr3_nt: TGTGCCAGCAGTCGCCATAGAGACACTGAAGCTTTCTTT; cdr3_aa: CASSRHRDTEAFF
v_call: TRBV18; clone_size: few; j_call: TRBJ2-7; d_call: TRBD1; cdr3_nt: TGTGCCAGCTCACCGCGGCCCGGGACAGGGGGAAACGAGCAGTACTTC; cdr3_aa: CASSPRPGTGGNEQYF
v_call: TRBV3-1/TRBV3-2; clone_size: NA; j_call: TRBJ2-3; d_call: NA; cdr3_nt: TGTGCCAGCAGCCAAAGAGCCCCCGCAGATACGCAGTATTTT; cdr3_aa: CASSQRAPADTQYF
v_call: TRBV27; clone_size: NA; j_call: TRBJ1-3; d_call: TRBD1; cdr3_nt: TGTGCCAGCAGTTTAACCGGGACAGGGGGCCCTGGAAACACCATATATTTT; cdr3_aa: CASSLTGTGGPGNTIYF
v_call: TRBV27; clone_size: NA; j_call: TRBJ2-1; d_call: NA; cdr3_nt: TGTGCCAGCAGTTTAGTAAGGGGTTCGGTTGAGCAGTTCTTC; cdr3_aa: CASSLVRGSVEQFF
v_call: TRBV18; clone_size: NA; j_call: TRBJ1-1; d_call: NA; cdr3_nt: TGTGCCAGCTCACCGACAAACCAACCACAGGTTCCCCCTGAAGCTTTCTTT; cdr3_aa: CASSPTNQPQVPPEAFF
v_call: TRBV7-3; clone_size: NA; j_call: TRBJ2-1; d_call: NA; cdr3_nt: TGTGCCAGCAGCTACAGGGTCGAGGAGCAGTTCTTC; cdr3_aa: CASSYRVEEQFF
v_call: TRBV9; clone_size: NA; j_call: TRBJ1-4; d_call: TRBD1; cdr3_nt: TGTGCCAGCAGCGTAGACCAGGGGGCAGGTGAAAAACTGTTTTTT; cdr3_aa: CASSVDQGAGEKLFF
v_call: TRBV3-1/TRBV3-2; clone_size: once; j_call: TRBJ2-2; d_call: TRBD1; cdr3_nt: TGTGCCAGCAGCCACGACAGGGATGCGAACACCGGGGAGCTGTTTTTT; cdr3_aa: CASSHDRDANTGELFF
v_call: TRBV7-9; clone_size: NA; j_call: TRBJ2-6; d_call: NA; cdr3_nt: TGTGCCAGCAGCTTAGTGGTGGGAGCTGGGGCCAACGTCCTGACTTTC; cdr3_aa: CASSLVVGAGANVLTF
v_call: TRBV7-8; clone_size: NA; j_call: TRBJ1-5; d_call: NA; cdr3_nt: TGTGCCAGCAGTCTCCCGGGGGGGAAGGGTCAGCCCCAGCATTTT; cdr3_aa: CASSLPGGKGQPQHF
v_call: TRBV5-6; clone_size: once; j_call: TRBJ1-1; d_call: NA; cdr3_nt: TGTGCCAGCAGCTCACCGACACAGGGAAACGACCGAGAAGCTTTCTTT; cdr3_aa: CASSSPTQGNDREAFF
v_call: TRBV5-6; clone_size: NA; j_call: TRBJ2-1; d_call: TRBD2; cdr3_nt: TGTGCCAGCAACGGGGGGGGGAATGAGCAGTTCTTC; cdr3_aa: CASNGGGNEQFF
v_call: TRBV2; clone_size: NA; j_call: TRBJ2-2; d_call: NA; cdr3_nt: TGTGCCAGCAGTCCGGACAGCCGGGGCACCGGGGAGCTGTTTTTT; cdr3_aa: CASSPDSRGTGELFF
v_call: TRBV5-4; clone_size: NA; j_call: TRBJ1-1; d_call: NA; cdr3_nt: TGTGCCAGCAGCTTGGCCAAAACAGCCTTGAACACTGAAGCTTTCTTT; cdr3_aa: CASSLAKTALNTEAFF
v_call: TRBV24-1; clone_size: NA; j_call: TRBJ1-3; d_call: NA; cdr3_nt: TGTGCCACCAGTGATTCGCAGGGGAAGTTATCGGACACCATATATTTT; cdr3_aa: CATSDSQGKLSDTIYF
v_call: TRBV9; clone_size: NA; j_call: TRBJ1-6; d_call: NA; cdr3_nt: TGTGCCAGCAGCGCCGGGGGGGCAGAGTTGGGTTCACCCCTCCACTTT; cdr3_aa: CASSAGGAELGSPLHF
v_call: TRBV5-6; clone_size: once; j_call: TRBJ2-5; d_call: NA; cdr3_nt: TGTGCCAGCGCAACCCAAGGGACTCAAGAGACCCAGTACTTC; cdr3_aa: CASATQGTQETQYF
v_call: TRBV9; clone_size: NA; j_call: TRBJ2-3; d_call: NA; cdr3_nt: TGTGCCAGCAGCCCTCTATTGACAGATACGCAGTATTTT; cdr3_aa: CASSPLLTDTQYF
v_call: TRBV25-1; clone_size: NA; j_call: TRBJ1-3; d_call: NA; cdr3_nt: TGTGCCAGCAGTGATAGGGGAGGTGGAAACACCATATATTTT; cdr3_aa: CASSDRGGGNTIYF
v_call: TRBV3-1/TRBV3-2; clone_size: NA; j_call: TRBJ1-5; d_call: NA; cdr3_nt: TGTGCCAGCAGCCCAACCTCAGGGAGGGCTAGCAATCAGCCCCAGCATTTT; cdr3_aa: CASSPTSGRASNQPQHF
v_call: TRBV19; clone_size: NA; j_call: TRBJ2-3; d_call: TRBD1; cdr3_nt: TGTGCCAGTAGGGACAGGGTTCGGGGCACAGATACGCAGTATTTT; cdr3_aa: CASRDRVRGTDTQYF
v_call: TRBV23-1; clone_size: few; j_call: TRBJ2-2; d_call: TRBD1; cdr3_nt: TGCGCCAGCAGTCAGGCCGGGACAGGGGCCACCGGGGAGCTGTTTTTT; cdr3_aa: CASSQAGTGATGELFF
v_call: TRBV18; clone_size: few; j_call: TRBJ1-6; d_call: NA; cdr3_nt: TGTGCCAGCTCACCGCGACAGTTTACGTCGGATTCACCCCTCCACTTT; cdr3_aa: CASSPRQFTSDSPLHF
v_call: TRBV20-1; clone_size: few; j_call: TRBJ1-1; d_call: NA; cdr3_nt: TGCAGTGCTAGTGCAGGGAACACTGAAGCTTTCTTT; cdr3_aa: CSASAGNTEAFF
v_call: TRBV4-3; clone_size: NA; j_call: TRBJ1-2; d_call: NA; cdr3_nt: TGCGCCAGCAGCCACTCAGGGTCGAATGGCTACACCTTC; cdr3_aa: CASSHSGSNGYTF
v_call: TRBV13; clone_size: NA; j_call: TRBJ1-1; d_call: TRBD1; cdr3_nt: TGTGCCAGCAGCTCTACGACAGGGGGAGCTTTCTTT; cdr3_aa: CASSSTTGGAFF
v_call: TRBV2; clone_size: NA; j_call: TRBJ1-6; d_call: NA; cdr3_nt: TGTGCCAGCCTGACCCTCTCAGGGTATGGTTCACCCCTCCACTTT; cdr3_aa: CASLTLSGYGSPLHF
v_call: TRBV5-4; clone_size: once; j_call: TRBJ1-4; d_call: TRBD1; cdr3_nt: TGTGCCAGCAGCCAGGGACAGACTAATGAAAAACTGTTTTTT; cdr3_aa: CASSQGQTNEKLFF
v_call: TRBV2; clone_size: NA; j_call: TRBJ2-7; d_call: NA; cdr3_nt: TGTGCCAGCGGGGGACTGCTGTCCTACGAGCAGTACTTC; cdr3_aa: CASGGLLSYEQYF
v_call: TRBV3-1/TRBV3-2; clone_size: NA; j_call: TRBJ1-1; d_call: TRBD1; cdr3_nt: TGTGCCAGCAGCCAAGATCGGAGGGGTCGGGCAGGGGGCACTGAAGCTTTCTTT; cdr3_aa: CASSQDRRGRAGGTEAFF
v_call: TRBV5-6; clone_size: NA; j_call: TRBJ1-3; d_call: NA; cdr3_nt: TGTGCCAGCAGTGGCCGGGGGTACTCTGGAAACACCATATATTTT; cdr3_aa: CASSGRGYSGNTIYF
v_call: TRBV19; clone_size: NA; j_call: TRBJ2-1; d_call: NA; cdr3_nt: TGTGCCAGTAGTATATCCCCCGGGGCAGGGGCCAATGAGCAGTTCTTC; cdr3_aa: CASSISPGAGANEQFF
v_call: TRBV12-3/TRBV12-4; clone_size: NA; j_call: TRBJ1-1; d_call: TRBD1; cdr3_nt: TGTGCCAGCAGCGGGACAGCGAACACTGAAGCTTTCTTT; cdr3_aa: CASSGTANTEAFF
v_call: TRBV27; clone_size: few; j_call: TRBJ2-7; d_call: TRBD1; cdr3_nt: TGTGCCAGCAGTCTCCGGGACAGACAGTACGAGCAGTACTTC; cdr3_aa: CASSLRDRQYEQYF
v_call: TRBV7-3; clone_size: NA; j_call: TRBJ2-5; d_call: TRBD1; cdr3_nt: TGTGCCAGCAGCGTAGACAGGGGGATGTGGGAGACCCAGTACTTC; cdr3_aa: CASSVDRGMWETQYF
v_call: TRBV19; clone_size: few; j_call: TRBJ2-4; d_call: NA; cdr3_nt: TGTGCCAGTACAGGGAAAAACATTCAGTACTTC; cdr3_aa: CASTGKNIQYF
v_call: TRBV5-1; clone_size: NA; j_call: TRBJ2-5; d_call: NA; cdr3_nt: TGCGCCAGCAGCTTGGACCCGGGTCGGGAGACCCAGTACTTC; cdr3_aa: CASSLDPGRETQYF
v_call: TRBV9; clone_size: NA; j_call: TRBJ2-1; d_call: TRBD2; cdr3_nt: TGTGCCAGCAGCGTAGCGACTAGCGGGGCTCGGGAGCAGTTCTTC; cdr3_aa: CASSVATSGAREQFF
v_call: TRBV10-2; clone_size: few; j_call: TRBJ1-6; d_call: NA; cdr3_nt: TGCGCCAGCACTGCCGGGACTACTAACGGTTCACCCCTCCACTTT; cdr3_aa: CASTAGTTNGSPLHF
v_call: TRBV5-6; clone_size: NA; j_call: TRBJ2-5; d_call: TRBD2; cdr3_nt: TGTGCCAGCAGCTTGGTAACTAGCGGGATACAAGAGACCCAGTACTTC; cdr3_aa: CASSLVTSGIQETQYF